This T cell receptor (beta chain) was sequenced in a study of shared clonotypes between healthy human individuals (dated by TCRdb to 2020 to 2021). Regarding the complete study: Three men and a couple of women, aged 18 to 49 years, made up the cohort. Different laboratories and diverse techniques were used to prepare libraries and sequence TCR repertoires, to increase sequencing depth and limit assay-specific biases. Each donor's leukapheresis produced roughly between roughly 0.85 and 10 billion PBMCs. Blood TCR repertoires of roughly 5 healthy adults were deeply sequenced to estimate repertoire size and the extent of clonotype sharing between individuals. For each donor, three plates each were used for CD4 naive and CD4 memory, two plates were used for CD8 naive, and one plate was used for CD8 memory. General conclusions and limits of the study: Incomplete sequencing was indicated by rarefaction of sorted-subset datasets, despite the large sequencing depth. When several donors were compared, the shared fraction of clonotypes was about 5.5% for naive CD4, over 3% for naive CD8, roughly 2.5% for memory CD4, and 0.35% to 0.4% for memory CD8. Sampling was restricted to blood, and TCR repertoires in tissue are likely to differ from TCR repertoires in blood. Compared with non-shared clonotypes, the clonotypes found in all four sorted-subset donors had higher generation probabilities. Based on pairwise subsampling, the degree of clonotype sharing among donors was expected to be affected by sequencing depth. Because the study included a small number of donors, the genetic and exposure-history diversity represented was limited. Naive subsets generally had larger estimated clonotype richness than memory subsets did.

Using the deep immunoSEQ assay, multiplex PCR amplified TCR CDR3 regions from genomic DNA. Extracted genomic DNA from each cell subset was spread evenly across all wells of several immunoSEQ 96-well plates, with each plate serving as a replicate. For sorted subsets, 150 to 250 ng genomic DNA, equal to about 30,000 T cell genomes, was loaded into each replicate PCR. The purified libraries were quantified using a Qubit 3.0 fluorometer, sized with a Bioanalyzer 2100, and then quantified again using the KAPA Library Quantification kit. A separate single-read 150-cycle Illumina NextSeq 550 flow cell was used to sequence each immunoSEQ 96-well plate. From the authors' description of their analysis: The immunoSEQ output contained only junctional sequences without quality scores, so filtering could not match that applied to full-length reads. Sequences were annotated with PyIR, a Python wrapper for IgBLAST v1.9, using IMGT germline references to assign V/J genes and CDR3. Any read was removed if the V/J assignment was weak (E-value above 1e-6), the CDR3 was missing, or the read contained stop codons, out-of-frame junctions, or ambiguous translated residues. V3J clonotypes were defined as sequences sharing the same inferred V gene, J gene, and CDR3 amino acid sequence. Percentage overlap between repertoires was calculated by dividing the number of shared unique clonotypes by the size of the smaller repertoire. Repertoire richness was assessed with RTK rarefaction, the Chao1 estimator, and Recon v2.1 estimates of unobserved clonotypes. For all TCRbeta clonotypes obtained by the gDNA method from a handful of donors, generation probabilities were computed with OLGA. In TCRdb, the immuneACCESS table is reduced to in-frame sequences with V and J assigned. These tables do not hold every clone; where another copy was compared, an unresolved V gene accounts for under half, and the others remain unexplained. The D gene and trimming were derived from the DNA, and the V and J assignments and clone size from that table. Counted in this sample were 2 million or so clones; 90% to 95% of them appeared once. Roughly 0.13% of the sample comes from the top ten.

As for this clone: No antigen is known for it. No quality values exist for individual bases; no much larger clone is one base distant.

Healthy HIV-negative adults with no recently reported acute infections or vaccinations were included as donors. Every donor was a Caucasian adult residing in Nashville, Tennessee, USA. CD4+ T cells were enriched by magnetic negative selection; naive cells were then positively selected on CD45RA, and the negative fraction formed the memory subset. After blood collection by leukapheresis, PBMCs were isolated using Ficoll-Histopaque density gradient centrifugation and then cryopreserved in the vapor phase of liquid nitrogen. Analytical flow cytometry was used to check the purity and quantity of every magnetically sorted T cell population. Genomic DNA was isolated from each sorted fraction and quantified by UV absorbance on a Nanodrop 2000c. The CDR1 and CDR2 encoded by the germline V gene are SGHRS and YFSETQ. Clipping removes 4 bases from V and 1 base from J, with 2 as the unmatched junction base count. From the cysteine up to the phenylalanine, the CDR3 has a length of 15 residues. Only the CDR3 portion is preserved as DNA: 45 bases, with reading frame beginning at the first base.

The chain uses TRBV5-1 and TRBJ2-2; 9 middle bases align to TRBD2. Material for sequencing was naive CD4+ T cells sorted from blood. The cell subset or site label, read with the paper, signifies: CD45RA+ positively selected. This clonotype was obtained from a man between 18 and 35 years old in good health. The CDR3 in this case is CASSETSGNTGELFF. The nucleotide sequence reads TGCGCCAGCAGCGAGACTAGCGGGAACACCGGGGAGCTGTTTTTT.